This TCR beta chain originates from a study of blood T cells in healthy people across ages. At the level of the study: Template switching captured about one barcoded beta molecule per two T cells.

In regard to this clonotype: Antigen specificity is unknown.

Together with a sample-barcoded 5' primer, a J-beta primer mix was included in a second PCR lasting about 7 to 11 cycles. MiXCR was run by TCRdb on the 5' RACE reads, yielding one entry per CDR3 protein. The sample holds approximately 690,000 distinct CDR3 sequences, 45% to 65% seen once. The CDR3 has 13 residues. From germline, CDR1 is SGHAT and CDR2 FQNNGV. With 1 base removed from V and 11 bases from J, the gap between germline ends came to 14 bases. Notes on the study in general: Both naive CD4+ cell counts and diversity were greater in long-lived donors than in aged donors.

Sequences were obtained from blood. This chain connects TRBV11-2 to TRBJ2-5, with D maybe TRBD1 (6 bases). The receptor's source is a man in his sixties in good health. CDR3 bases: TGTGCCAGCAGCTTAGTGGGGGCCGGGGAGCAGTACTTC. Its protein is CASSLVGAGEQYF.